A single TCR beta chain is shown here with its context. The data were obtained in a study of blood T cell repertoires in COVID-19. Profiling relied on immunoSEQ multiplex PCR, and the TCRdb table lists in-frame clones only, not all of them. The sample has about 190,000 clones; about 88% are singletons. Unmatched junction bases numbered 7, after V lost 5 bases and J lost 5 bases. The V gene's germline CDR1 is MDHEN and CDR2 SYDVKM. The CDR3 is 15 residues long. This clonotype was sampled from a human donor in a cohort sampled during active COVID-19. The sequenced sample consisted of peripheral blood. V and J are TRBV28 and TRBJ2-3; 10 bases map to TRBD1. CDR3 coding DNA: TGTGCCAGCAGTCACCGGGACAGGGGACAAGATACGCAGTATTTT. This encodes CASSHRDRGQDTQYF.